This T cell receptor beta chain was identified during a study of T cells in Graves' hyperthyroidism and ophthalmopathy. Template material for amplifying TCR beta CDR3 regions consisted of RNA transcripts. When the TCR CDR3 underwent first-round RT-PCR, the HTBI primer set was used. A single record per CDR3 protein comes from TCRdb applying MiXCR to the multiplex PCR reads. The sample lists a few hundred thousand distinct CDR3 sequences; 15% to 17% were seen once. This clonotype was detected only a few times. This clonotype originated in a woman under 30 with Graves' hyperthyroidism that later progressed to Graves' ophthalmopathy. Sequences were obtained from blood.

The CDR3 protein is CASSLSQGVGGYTF. CDR3 nucleotides: TGTGCCAGCAGTTTATCACAGGGGGTGGGGGGCTACACCTTC. The V call is TRBV27, the J call TRBJ1-2, with TRBD1 identical over 8 bases. V dropped 0 bases and J dropped 8; count of bases not matched to a gene: 5. The CDR3 consists of 14 residues. Looked up from germline, CDR1 is MNHEY and CDR2 is SMNVEV (reference sequence).